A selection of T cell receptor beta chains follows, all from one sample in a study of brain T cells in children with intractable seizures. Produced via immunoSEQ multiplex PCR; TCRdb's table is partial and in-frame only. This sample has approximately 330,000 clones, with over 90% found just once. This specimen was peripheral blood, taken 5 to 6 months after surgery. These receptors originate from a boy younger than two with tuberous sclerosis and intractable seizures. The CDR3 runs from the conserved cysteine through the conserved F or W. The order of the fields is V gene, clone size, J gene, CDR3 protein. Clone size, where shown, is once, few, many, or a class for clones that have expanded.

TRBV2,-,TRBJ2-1,CASSKDSTGYNEQFF
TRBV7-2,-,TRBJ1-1,CASSLADRDEVNTEAFF
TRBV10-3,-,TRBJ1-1,CAISGGTGNTEAFF
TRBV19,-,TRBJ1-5,CASSIGGTRNQPQHF
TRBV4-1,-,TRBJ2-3,CASSQEQRSTDTQYF
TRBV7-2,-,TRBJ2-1,CASNTPRGYNEQFF
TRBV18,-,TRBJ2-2,CASSRAGTGELFF
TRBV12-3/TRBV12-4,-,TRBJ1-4,CASSLADNEKLFF
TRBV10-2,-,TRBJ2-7,CASRENSGRVKYPYEQYF
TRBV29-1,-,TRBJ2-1,CSVMTSGYNEQFF
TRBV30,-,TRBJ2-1,CAWRWGPRSYNEQFF
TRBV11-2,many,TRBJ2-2,CASSSSGLNTGELFF